Below are 5 T cell receptor beta chains sequenced from a single sample in a study of T cell responses to AZD1222 COVID-19 vaccine. The data were produced by immunoSEQ multiplex PCR, yet TCRdb's version contains in-frame clones alone and is incomplete. The sample has 150,000 or so clones; about nine tenths are singletons. The sequenced sample was peripheral blood, obtained on day 0 of AZD1222 vaccination. All receptors come from an adult in good health.

The chain joins TRBV5-1 to TRBJ1-1; TRBD1 is a possible D gene (6 bases). Germline CDR1 and CDR2: SGHRS and YFSETQ. Trimming cost V 0 bases and J 1 base, with 10 bases left between them. The CDR3 spans 15 residues. CDR3 region: CASSLVGGRNTEAFF. CDR3 bases: TGCGCCAGCAGCTTGGTGGGGGGGCGGAACACTGAAGCTTTCTTT.

The rearrangement links TRBV27 to TRBJ1-2; 8 bases are a match to TRBD1. The CDR3 is 13 residues long. The ends lost 2 bases at V and 8 bases at J; junction bases unmatched: 4. Germline CDR1 reads MNHEY; CDR2 reads SMNVEV (reference sequence). The CDR3 DNA follows: TGTGCCAGCAGTTTAGCCACAGGGGGAGGCTACACCTTC. This sequence encodes CASSLATGGGYTF.

This chain links TRBV4-3 with TRBJ1-6; D remains ambiguous. The CDR3 extends over 19 amino acids. CDR1 LGHNA and CDR2 YSLEER come from the germline V gene. The germline V and J ends were trimmed by 0 bases and 0 bases, with 15 bases remaining between them. The CDR3 coding sequence is TGCGCCAGCAGCCAAGATAGAGGGCCAAGGAGCTCCTATAATTCACCCCTCCACTTT. Its protein is CASSQDRGPRSSYNSPLHF.

The V gene is TRBV5-6, the J gene TRBJ2-2; 7 bases fit TRBD1. There are 16 residues in the CDR3. Germline trimming cut 4 bases from V and 5 bases from J; bases unmatched to any gene: 11. The germline gives CDR1 SGHDT, CDR2 YYEEEE. The CDR3 loop is CASSMPRDSLTGELFF. CDR3 in DNA: TGTGCCAGCAGCATGCCCCGGGACAGCTTGACCGGGGAGCTGTTTTTT.

The chain employs TRBV12-3 or TRBV12-4 and TRBJ1-1; D is uncertain. V was trimmed by 8 bases and J by 1 base, leaving 5 bases between them. This CDR3 spans 11 amino acids. The CDR3 protein is CASPGNTEAFF. CDR3 coding DNA: TGTGCCAGCCCCGGGAACACTGAAGCTTTCTTT.